The source of this T cell receptor (beta chain) is a study of OX40 agonist ivuxolimab in advanced cancers. Study overall: Patient treatment consisted of intravenous ivuxolimab administration every 2 weeks at 0.01 to 10 mg/kg. Study findings and constraints: The study found that CD8+ T cells averaged more expanded clones than CD4+. CD4+ and CD8+ blood T cells expanded clonally by week 6 at 0.1 to 3.0 mg/kg.

In the case of this clone: Its specificity is not known.

Some clones are missing from TCRdb's copy, which holds only in-frame ones; the method was immunoSEQ multiplex PCR. The sample has 35,000 or so clones, over 60% seen once. Systemic immunosuppression or a history of autoimmune disease excluded patients. The origin of this receptor is an adult with an advanced solid tumor such as melanoma, head and neck, liver or kidney cancer. Specimen: CD4+ or CD8+ T cells sorted from blood, collected in a trial of the OX40 agonist ivuxolimab.

This CDR3 is CAISARAAGYTF. In DNA, the CDR3 is TGTGCCATCAGTGCCAGGGCCGCTGGCTACACCTTC. The V gene is TRBV10-3, the J gene TRBJ1-2; TRBD1 might be the D (5 bases). The CDR3 extends over 12 amino acids. Trimming shortened V by 4 bases and J by 7 bases, and 10 bases separated the two germline ends. The germline gives CDR1 ENHRY, CDR2 SYGVKD.